Presented here are 5 T cell receptor beta chains from one specimen sequenced in a study of cytomegalovirus exposure and HLA in healthy donors. PCR used 60 Vbeta primers and 13 Jbeta primers. Clones were read by immunoSEQ multiplex PCR, and TCRdb kept only the in-frame ones, dropping some. This table has 100,000 or so clones, roughly 13% appearing once. Sequencing was performed on PBMCs. The receptors stem from a man between 35 and 55 years old in good health and CMV-seropositive.

V and J are TRBV6-1 and TRBJ2-7, with 8 positions matching TRBD1. V shed 5 bases and J 7 bases; nucleotides not matched to a gene: 10. The germline V gene encodes CDR1 MNHNS and CDR2 SASEGT. The CDR3 loop spans 14 amino acids. This CDR3 is CASSSTGELREQYF. For the CDR3, the DNA is TGTGCCAGCAGTTCGACAGGGGAGTTACGAGAGCAGTACTTC.

This clone came up a few times. This rearrangement joins TRBV19 to TRBJ1-1, with 7 positions matching TRBD1. The germline CDR1 and CDR2 sequences are LNHDA and SQIVND (reference sequence). The CDR3 has 14 amino acids. The ends lost 3 bases at V and 8 bases at J; junction bases unmatched: 9. The CDR3 loop is CASSIDRETLEAFF. CDR3 nucleotides: TGTGCCAGTAGTATTGACAGGGAGACGCTAGAAGCTTTCTTT.

V gene TRBV7-2 combines with J gene TRBJ2-2; D ambiguous. The germline CDR1 and CDR2 sequences are SGHTA and FQGNSA. There are 14 residues in the CDR3. The ends were cut back, 5 bases at V and 0 bases at J, with 7 bases in the middle. Here the CDR3 reads CASSVRANTGELFF. In nucleotides, the CDR3 is TGTGCCAGCAGCGTCCGGGCGAACACCGGGGAGCTGTTTTTT. Full variable domain (remainder filled in from reference TRBV7-2 and TRBJ2-2): GAGVSQSPSNKVTEKGKDVELRCDPISGHTALYWYRQSLGQGLEFLIYFQGNSAPDKSGLPSDRFSAERTGGSVSTLTIQRTQQEDSAVYLCASSVRANTGELFFGEGSRLTVL.

This clone has only a few counts. The V and J genes are TRBV7-8 and TRBJ2-1, with 9 bases fitting TRBD2. There are 15 residues in the CDR3. CDR1 SGHVS and CDR2 FQNEAQ come from the germline V gene. The junction had 3 bases not matched to a gene; V was cut back by 1 base and J by 5 bases. For the CDR3, the DNA is TGTGCCAGCAGCTTAGTAGTAGCGGGGGACAATGAGCAGTTCTTC. Its protein product is CASSLVVAGDNEQFF.

V is TRBV6-5 and J is TRBJ1-6; D not resolved. The V gene's germline CDR1 is MNHEY and CDR2 SVGAGI. With 5 bases removed from V and 1 base from J, the gap between germline ends came to 9 bases. This CDR3 is 15 amino acids long. The CDR3 sequence is CASSIGRSYNSPLHF. The CDR3 coding sequence is TGTGCCAGCAGTATAGGGAGATCCTATAATTCACCCCTCCACTTT.